This paragraph covers one TCR beta chain sequence. Its binding antigen is unknown. Base qualities are not recorded, but no much larger clone differs from it by a single base. The CDR3 regions of human TCRbeta chains were analyzed by immunosequencing. Regarding the original processing steps: TCRs in the repertoires were matched against a reference library of SARS-CoV-2-specific TCRs that had been generated with the MIRA antigen-specificity platform. Breadth was defined as the fraction of unique TCRs that were SARS-CoV-2-associated. Depth was defined as the fraction of total T cells that were SARS-CoV-2-associated. Each spike-specific TCR was assigned to its reactive spike region and to a CD4 or CD8 class using the MIRA data. Log10-transformed breadth and depth values were compared by one-way ANOVA with Sidak's multiple comparisons tests. As stored in TCRdb, this immuneACCESS dataset retains in-frame rearrangements with V and J assigned. A fraction of the clones does not appear; measured against another copy, unresolved V genes explain less than half of the discrepancy, and the remainder lacks a known reason. That table supplies the V and J calls and clone size; D and trimming were determined from the DNA. The sample has some 63,000 clones on record, 80% to 90% of them singletons. The leading ten clones occupy approximately 20% of the sample.

This sample stems from a study of T cell responses to AZD1222 COVID-19 vaccine (TCRdb year 2021). At the level of the whole study: AZD1222 recipients whose second dose came at about 4 weeks and those whose second dose came at about 12 weeks were combined into one group, since spike-specific TCR depth and breadth did not differ between the two schedules. TCR sequencing covered 230 or so trial participants: 207 given two doses of AZD1222 and 26 given two doses of MenACWY control vaccine. Trial participants were enrolled into age subgroups of 18-55, 56-69 and 70-plus years, which contained about 150, 28 and 57 TCR-sequenced participants, respectively.

General study outcomes and caveats: Because no samples from the day 14 peak response were available, repertoires could be characterized only after the peak T cell response. Reportedly, almost half of the unique spike-specific TCRs recognized epitopes lying outside the regions that are mutated in the B.1.351 and B.1.1.7 variants. Spike-specific TCR breadth and depth rose significantly after two AZD1222 doses compared with day 0 and with MenACWY recipients. Participants were mostly white British and included more females than males, and it was suggested by the authors that clonal diversity may have been underestimated. The whole spike protein was spanned by vaccine-associated CD4 TCRs, and dominant responses were seen in regions 160-218 and 743-854. In the small 56-69-year group, the increase in depth fell short of significance, most likely because of low power. Conclusions about previously exposed vaccinees are limited because only six or seven AZD1222 recipients were SARS-CoV-2 seropositive at baseline.

The CDR3, from cysteine to phenylalanine, totals 17 residues. Solely the CDR3 DNA is kept, with 51 bases framed from the first base. From a lookup of the germline V gene, CDR1 and CDR2 are KGHDR and SFDVKD. V and J are truncated by 3 bases and 0 bases respectively, leaving an intervening sequence of 14 bases. The meaning of the sample's time point label: baseline before first vaccination. Vaccinee samples were obtained from the UK trials COV001 and COV002, which included a single-blind randomized controlled phase 2/3 trial of AZD1222 (ChAdOx1 nCoV-19) in healthy adults. For TCRbeta chain sequencing, PBMC samples from trial participants were taken at day 0 and at day 28 after the second dose.

This sequence uses TRBV24-1 and TRBJ1-5, with the identity of the D gene unclear. This material consisted of peripheral blood, taken on day 0 of AZD1222 vaccination. The TCR sequence derives from an adult in good health. For the CDR3, the sequence is CATSDPRGGLSNQPQHF. The sequence in DNA is TGTGCCACCAGTGATCCCCGTGGTGGACTTAGCAATCAGCCCCAGCATTTT.